This T cell receptor (beta chain) derives from a study of CD8+ T cells in alopecia areata. Study summary: Tofacitinib administration persisted for 6 to 18 months, succeeded by 6 months off drug. Notes on the study in general: Scalp clonality and expanded CD8+ clones among the top 100 fell significantly with tofacitinib.

cDNA reverse transcribed from extracted RNA served as the sequencing template. Method: immunoSEQ multiplex PCR; TCRdb's copy keeps in-frame clones and lacks some. The sample comprises about 140,000 clones, around 87% of which are singletons, and less than 15% rests with the top ten. Details on this clone: Its antigen is unknown.

The treatment is: oral pan-JAK inhibitor, 5-10 mg twice daily. The clonotype was recovered from a human donor with alopecia areata. The sequencing here drew on CD8+ T cells sorted from blood, taken at week 4, from a patient treated with tofacitinib.

The CDR3 region has the DNA TGTGCCAGCAGCCCGAATACCGGACAGGACCAAGAGACCCAGTACTTC. It is translated as CASSPNTGQDQETQYF. The V call is TRBV7-9, the J call TRBJ2-5, with 7 bases lining up with TRBD1. The CDR3 sequence is 16 residues long. V was pared by 5 bases and J by 0 bases, with 9 bases of the junction left unmatched. Per the germline V gene, CDR1 is SEHNR and CDR2 is FQNEAQ (reference sequence).